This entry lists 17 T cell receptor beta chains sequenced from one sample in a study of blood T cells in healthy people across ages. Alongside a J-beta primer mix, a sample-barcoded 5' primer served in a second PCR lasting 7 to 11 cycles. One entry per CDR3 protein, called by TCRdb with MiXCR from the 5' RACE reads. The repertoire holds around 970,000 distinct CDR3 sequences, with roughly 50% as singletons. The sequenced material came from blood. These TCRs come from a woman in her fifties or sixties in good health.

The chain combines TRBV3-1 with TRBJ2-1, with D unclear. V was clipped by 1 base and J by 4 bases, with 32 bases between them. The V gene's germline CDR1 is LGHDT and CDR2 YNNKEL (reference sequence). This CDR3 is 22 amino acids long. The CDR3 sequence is CASSQVYAVLGPPNARYNEQFF. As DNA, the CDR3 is TGTGCCAGCAGCCAAGTTTACGCGGTATTAGGTCCCCCGAACGCGAGATACAATGAGCAGTTCTTC.

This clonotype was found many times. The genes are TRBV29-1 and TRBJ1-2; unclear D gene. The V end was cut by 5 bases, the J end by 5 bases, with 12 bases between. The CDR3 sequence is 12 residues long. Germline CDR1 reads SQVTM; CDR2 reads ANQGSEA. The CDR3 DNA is TGCAGCGTTTCCGGCAGCGGGTATGGCTACACCTTC. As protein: CSVSGSGYGYTF.

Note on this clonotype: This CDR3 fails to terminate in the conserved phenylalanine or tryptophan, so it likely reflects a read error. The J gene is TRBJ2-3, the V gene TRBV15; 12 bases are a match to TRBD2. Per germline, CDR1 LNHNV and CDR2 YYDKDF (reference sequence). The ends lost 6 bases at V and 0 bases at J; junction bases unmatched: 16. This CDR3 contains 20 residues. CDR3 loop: CATRDEFGTSGPTSTDTQYS. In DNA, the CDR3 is TGTGCCACCAGAGACGAATTCGGGACTAGCGGGCCGACTAGCACAGATACGCAGTATTCT.

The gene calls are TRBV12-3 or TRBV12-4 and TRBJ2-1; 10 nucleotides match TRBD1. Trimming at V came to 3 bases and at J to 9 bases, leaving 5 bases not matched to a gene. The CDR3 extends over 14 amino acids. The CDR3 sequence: CASSLRQGAAEQFF. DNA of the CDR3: TGTGCCAGCAGTTTGAGACAGGGGGCGGCTGAGCAGTTCTTC.

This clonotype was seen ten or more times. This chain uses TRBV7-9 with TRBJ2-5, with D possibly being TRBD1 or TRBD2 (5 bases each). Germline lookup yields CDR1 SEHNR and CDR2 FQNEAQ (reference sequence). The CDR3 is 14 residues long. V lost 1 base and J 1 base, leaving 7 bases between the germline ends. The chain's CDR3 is CASSLGGAQETQYF. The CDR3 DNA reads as TGTGCCAGCAGCTTAGGAGGGGCCCAAGAGACCCAGTACTTC.

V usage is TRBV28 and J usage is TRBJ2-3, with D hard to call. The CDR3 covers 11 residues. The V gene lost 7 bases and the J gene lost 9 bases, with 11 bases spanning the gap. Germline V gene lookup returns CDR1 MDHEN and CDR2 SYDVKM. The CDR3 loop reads CASISTHTQYF. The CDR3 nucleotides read TGTGCCAGCATTAGTACTCACACGCAGTATTTT.

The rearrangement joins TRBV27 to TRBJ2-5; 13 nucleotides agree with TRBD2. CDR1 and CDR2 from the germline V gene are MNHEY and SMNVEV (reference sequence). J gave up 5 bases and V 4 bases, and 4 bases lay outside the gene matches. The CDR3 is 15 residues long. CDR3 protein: CASSSTSGRHETQYF. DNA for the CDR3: TGTGCCAGCAGTTCGACTAGCGGGAGGCATGAGACCCAGTACTTC.

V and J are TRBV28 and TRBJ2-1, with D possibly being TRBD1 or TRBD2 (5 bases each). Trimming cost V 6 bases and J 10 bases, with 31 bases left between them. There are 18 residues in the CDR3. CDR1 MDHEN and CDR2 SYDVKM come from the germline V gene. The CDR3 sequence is CASRRANRDHFGVYEQFF. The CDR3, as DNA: TGTGCCAGCAGGCGGGCTAATAGGGACCACTTTGGGGTTTACGAGCAGTTCTTC.

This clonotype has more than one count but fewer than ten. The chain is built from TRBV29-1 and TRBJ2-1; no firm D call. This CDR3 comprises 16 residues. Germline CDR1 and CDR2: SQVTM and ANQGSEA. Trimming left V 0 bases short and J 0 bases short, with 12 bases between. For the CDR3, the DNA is TGCAGCGTTGAAGAGTTGTATAGTAGCTCCTACAATGAGCAGTTCTTC. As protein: CSVEELYSSSYNEQFF.

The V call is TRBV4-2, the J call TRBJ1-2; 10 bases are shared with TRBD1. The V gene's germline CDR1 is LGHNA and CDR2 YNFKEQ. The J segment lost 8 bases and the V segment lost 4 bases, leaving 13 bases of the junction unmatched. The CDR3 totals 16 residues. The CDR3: CASSLNPAGQGIGYTF. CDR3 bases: TGTGCCAGCAGCCTCAACCCGGCGGGACAGGGGATCGGCTACACCTTC.

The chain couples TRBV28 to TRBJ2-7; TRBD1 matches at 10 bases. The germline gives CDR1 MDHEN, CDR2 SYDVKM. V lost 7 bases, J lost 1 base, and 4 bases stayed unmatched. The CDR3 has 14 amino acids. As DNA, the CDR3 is TGTGCCAGCATTGGACAGGGGGAATCCTACGAGCAGTACTTC. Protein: CASIGQGESYEQYF.

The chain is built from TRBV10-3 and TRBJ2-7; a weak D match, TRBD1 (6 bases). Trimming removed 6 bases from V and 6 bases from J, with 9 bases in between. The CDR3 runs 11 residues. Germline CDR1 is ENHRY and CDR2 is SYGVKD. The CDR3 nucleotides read TGTGCCATCAGGACAGGTGGCGAGCAGTACTTC. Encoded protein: CAIRTGGEQYF.

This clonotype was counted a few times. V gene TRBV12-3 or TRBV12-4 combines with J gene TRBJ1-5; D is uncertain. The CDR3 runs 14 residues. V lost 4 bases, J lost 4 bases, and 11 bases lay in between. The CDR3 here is CASSSYGPNQPQHF. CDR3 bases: TGTGCCAGCAGTTCCTACGGGCCGAATCAGCCCCAGCATTTT.

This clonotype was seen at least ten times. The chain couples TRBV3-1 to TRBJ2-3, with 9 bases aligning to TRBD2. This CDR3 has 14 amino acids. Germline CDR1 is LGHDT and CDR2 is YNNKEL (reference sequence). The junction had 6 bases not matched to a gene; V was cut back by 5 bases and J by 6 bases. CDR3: CASSFSGSPDTQYF. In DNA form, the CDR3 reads TGTGCCAGCAGCTTTAGCGGGAGTCCTGATACGCAGTATTTT.

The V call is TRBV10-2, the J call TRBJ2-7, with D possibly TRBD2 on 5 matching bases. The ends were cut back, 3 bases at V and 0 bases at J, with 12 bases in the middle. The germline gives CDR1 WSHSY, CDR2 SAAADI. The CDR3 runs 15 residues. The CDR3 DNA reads TGCGCCAGCAGTGACCCAGCGGATAACTCCTACGAGCAGTACTTC. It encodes CASSDPADNSYEQYF.

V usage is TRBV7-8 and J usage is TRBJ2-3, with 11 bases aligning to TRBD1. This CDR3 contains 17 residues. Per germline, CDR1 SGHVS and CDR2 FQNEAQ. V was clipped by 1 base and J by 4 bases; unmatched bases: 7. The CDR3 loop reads CASSLELGQGASDTQYF. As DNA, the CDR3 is TGTGCCAGCAGCTTAGAGCTCGGACAGGGGGCCTCAGATACGCAGTATTTT.

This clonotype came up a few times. For the CDR3, the DNA is TGTGCCAGCAGCACCGGACGGTACTCTGGGGCCAACGTCCTGACTTTC. The encoded protein is CASSTGRYSGANVLTF. The rearrangement joins TRBV12-1 to TRBJ2-6. TRBV12-1 is a known pseudogene. This CDR3 is built from 16 residues.